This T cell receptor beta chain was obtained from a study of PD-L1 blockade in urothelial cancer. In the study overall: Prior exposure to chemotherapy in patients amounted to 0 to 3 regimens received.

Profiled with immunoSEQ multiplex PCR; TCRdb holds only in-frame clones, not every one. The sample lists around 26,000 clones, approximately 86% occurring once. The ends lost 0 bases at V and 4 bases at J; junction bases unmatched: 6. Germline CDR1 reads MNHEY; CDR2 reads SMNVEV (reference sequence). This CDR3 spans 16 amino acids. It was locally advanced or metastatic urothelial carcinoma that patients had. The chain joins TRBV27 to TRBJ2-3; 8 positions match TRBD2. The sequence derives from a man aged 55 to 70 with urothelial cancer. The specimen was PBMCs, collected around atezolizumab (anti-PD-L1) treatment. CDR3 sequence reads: CASSLSGLALSDTQYF. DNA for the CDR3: TGTGCCAGCAGTTTATCAGGACTAGCTCTCTCAGATACGCAGTATTTT.